Listed below are T cell receptor beta chains from one sample, sequenced in a study of blood T cell repertoires in COVID-19. Data came from immunoSEQ multiplex PCR; TCRdb stores just in-frame clones and leaves some out. The data contain some 200,000 clones, about 80% of them singletons. The sample taken for sequencing was PBMCs or T cells enriched from blood (not recorded which). Receptors were obtained from a man aged 40-50 years who had recovered from COVID-19. Both conserved end residues are part of each CDR3. The order of the fields is CDR3 protein, CDR3 DNA, D gene, J gene, V gene, clone size. D genes are given only for firm matches. Not all rows give a size; the values are once, few, many and, for expanded clones, a class.

CDR3aa: CSASTGGVNEKLFF
CDR3nt: TGCAGTGCTAGTACGGGGGGCGTCAATGAAAAACTGTTTTTT
d_gene: -
j_gene: TRBJ1-4
v_gene: TRBV20-1
abundance: -

CDR3aa: CASNQQGRNTEAFF
CDR3nt: TGTGCCAGCAACCAACAGGGCCGGAACACTGAAGCTTTCTTT
d_gene: -
j_gene: TRBJ1-1
v_gene: TRBV5-6
abundance: -

CDR3aa: CASSLGPPGHIRGNQPQHF
CDR3nt: TGTGCCAGCAGCTTAGGCCCGCCGGGACATATAAGGGGGAATCAGCCCCAGCATTTT
d_gene: -
j_gene: TRBJ1-5
v_gene: TRBV11-3
abundance: few

CDR3aa: CASSPRRAQPGQGTGANVLTF
CDR3nt: TGTGCCAGCAGCCCACGCCGAGCCCAGCCTGGACAGGGTACCGGGGCCAACGTCCTGACTTTC
d_gene: TRBD1
j_gene: TRBJ2-6
v_gene: TRBV7-6
abundance: few

CDR3aa: CASTDLRGETQYF
CDR3nt: TGCGCCAGCACAGACCTTAGGGGAGAGACCCAGTACTTC
d_gene: -
j_gene: TRBJ2-5
v_gene: TRBV10-2
abundance: few

CDR3aa: CASSERTGRAQYF
CDR3nt: TGTGCCAGCAGTGAAAGGACAGGGAGGGCCCAGTACTTC
d_gene: -
j_gene: TRBJ2-5
v_gene: TRBV2
abundance: -

CDR3aa: CASSTDRGNYGYTF
CDR3nt: TGCGCCAGCAGCACGGACAGGGGCAACTATGGCTACACCTTC
d_gene: TRBD1
j_gene: TRBJ1-2
v_gene: TRBV5-1
abundance: -

CDR3aa: CASSTGEWETQYF
CDR3nt: TGTGCCAGCAGCACAGGGGAGTGGGAGACCCAGTACTTC
d_gene: TRBD1
j_gene: TRBJ2-5
v_gene: TRBV6-2/TRBV6-3
abundance: -

CDR3aa: CASSQDAQGSQPQHF
CDR3nt: TGTGCCAGCAGCCAAGATGCTCAGGGGAGTCAGCCCCAGCATTTT
d_gene: -
j_gene: TRBJ1-5
v_gene: TRBV3-1/TRBV3-2
abundance: -

CDR3aa: CASSLFDRGFEANEKLFF
CDR3nt: TGTGCCAGCAGCTTATTTGACAGGGGGTTTGAGGCTAATGAAAAACTGTTTTTT
d_gene: TRBD1
j_gene: TRBJ1-4
v_gene: TRBV7-6
abundance: -

CDR3aa: CASSEAWGQGWQPQHF
CDR3nt: TGTGCCAGCAGTGAAGCGTGGGGACAGGGGTGGCAGCCCCAGCATTTT
d_gene: TRBD1
j_gene: TRBJ1-5
v_gene: TRBV6-1
abundance: -

CDR3aa: CASSKDSNYGYTF
CDR3nt: TGTGCCAGCAGTAAGGACAGTAACTATGGCTACACCTTC
d_gene: -
j_gene: TRBJ1-2
v_gene: TRBV2
abundance: -

CDR3aa: CASSRGSYYGYTF
CDR3nt: TGTGCCAGCAGTAGGGGCTCCTACTATGGCTACACCTTC
d_gene: -
j_gene: TRBJ1-2
v_gene: TRBV27
abundance: -

CDR3aa: CASRVRRTVNTEAFF
CDR3nt: TGTGCAAGTCGCGTTCGGAGGACAGTGAACACTGAAGCTTTCTTT
d_gene: -
j_gene: TRBJ1-1
v_gene: TRBV12-2
abundance: many

CDR3aa: CASSLSTVMNTEAFF
CDR3nt: TGTGCCAGCAGTTTATCTACAGTGATGAACACTGAAGCTTTCTTT
d_gene: -
j_gene: TRBJ1-1
v_gene: TRBV27
abundance: -

CDR3aa: CASSPAAWNTEAFF
CDR3nt: TGTGCCAGCAGCCCAGCGGCTTGGAACACTGAAGCTTTCTTT
d_gene: -
j_gene: TRBJ1-1
v_gene: TRBV7-2
abundance: -

CDR3aa: CASSSPPGQGWLNTEAFF
CDR3nt: TGTGCCAGTAGCTCTCCTCCGGGACAGGGGTGGCTGAACACTGAAGCTTTCTTT
d_gene: TRBD1
j_gene: TRBJ1-1
v_gene: TRBV19
abundance: -

CDR3aa: CASTYSRGTGELFF
CDR3nt: TGTGCCAGTACCTACTCCAGGGGCACCGGGGAGCTGTTTTTT
d_gene: -
j_gene: TRBJ2-2
v_gene: TRBV19
abundance: -

CDR3aa: CASSRNTPLAGEQFF
CDR3nt: TGTGCCAGCAGCCGTAATACACCACTAGCGGGTGAGCAGTTCTTC
d_gene: TRBD2
j_gene: TRBJ2-1
v_gene: TRBV6-2/TRBV6-3
abundance: -

CDR3aa: CASSLDEGRGSVYGYTF
CDR3nt: TGTGCCAGCAGCTTGGACGAGGGGAGGGGTAGTGTCTATGGCTACACCTTC
d_gene: -
j_gene: TRBJ1-2
v_gene: TRBV5-6
abundance: -

CDR3aa: CASSYSTGGEYF
CDR3nt: TGTGCCAGCAGTTACTCGACAGGGGGAGAGTACTTC
d_gene: TRBD1
j_gene: TRBJ2-7
v_gene: TRBV6-2/TRBV6-3
abundance: -

CDR3aa: CASSYGQSLYGYTF
CDR3nt: TGTGCCAGCAGTTATGGACAGTCCCTTTATGGCTACACCTTC
d_gene: -
j_gene: TRBJ1-2
v_gene: TRBV2
abundance: few

CDR3aa: CASSPDRGQGWPEAFF
CDR3nt: TGTGCCAGCAGTCCAGACAGGGGGCAGGGTTGGCCGGAAGCTTTCTTT
d_gene: TRBD1
j_gene: TRBJ1-1
v_gene: TRBV28
abundance: -

CDR3aa: CASRTGVGNTIYF
CDR3nt: TGTGCCAGCAGGACAGGGGTTGGGAACACCATATATTTT
d_gene: TRBD1
j_gene: TRBJ1-3
v_gene: TRBV12-3/TRBV12-4
abundance: -

CDR3aa: CASSGQVIAGELFF
CDR3nt: TGTGCCAGCAGCGGACAGGTTATCGCCGGGGAGCTGTTTTTT
d_gene: -
j_gene: TRBJ2-2
v_gene: TRBV9
abundance: -

CDR3aa: CASSSDPRQSNSPLHF
CDR3nt: TGTGCCAGCAGCTCAGATCCCCGACAGTCTAATTCACCCCTCCACTTT
d_gene: -
j_gene: TRBJ1-6
v_gene: TRBV11-2
abundance: -